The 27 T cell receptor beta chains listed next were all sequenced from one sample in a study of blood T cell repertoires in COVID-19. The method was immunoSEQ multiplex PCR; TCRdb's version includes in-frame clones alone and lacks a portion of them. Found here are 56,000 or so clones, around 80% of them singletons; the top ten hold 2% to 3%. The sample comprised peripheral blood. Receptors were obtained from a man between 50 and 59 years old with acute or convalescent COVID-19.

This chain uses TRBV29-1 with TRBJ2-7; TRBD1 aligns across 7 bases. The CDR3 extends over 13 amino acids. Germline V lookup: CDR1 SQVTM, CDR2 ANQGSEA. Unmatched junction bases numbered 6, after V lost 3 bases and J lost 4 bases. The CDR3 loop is CSVEAGGGYEQYF. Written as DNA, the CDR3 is TGCAGCGTTGAGGCAGGGGGTGGTTACGAGCAGTACTTC.

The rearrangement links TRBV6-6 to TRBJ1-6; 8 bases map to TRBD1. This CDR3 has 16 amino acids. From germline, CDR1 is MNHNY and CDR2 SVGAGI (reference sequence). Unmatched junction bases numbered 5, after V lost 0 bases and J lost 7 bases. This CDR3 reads CASSYSRTGSNSPLHF. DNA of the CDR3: TGTGCCAGCAGTTACTCCCGGACAGGGTCGAATTCACCCCTCCACTTT.

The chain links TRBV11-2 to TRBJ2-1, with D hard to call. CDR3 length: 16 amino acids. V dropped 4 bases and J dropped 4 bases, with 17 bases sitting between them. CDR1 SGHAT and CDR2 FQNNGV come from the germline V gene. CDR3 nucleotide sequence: TGTGCCAGCAGCTGCCTTAGATCTGATTGTTACAATGAGCAGTTCTTC. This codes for CASSCLRSDCYNEQFF. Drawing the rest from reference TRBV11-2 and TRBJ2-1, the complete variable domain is EAGVAQSPRYKIIEKRQSVAFWCNPISGHATLYWYQQILGQGPKLLIQFQNNGVVDDSQLPKDRFSAERLKGVDSTLKIQPAKLEDSAVYLCASSCLRSDCYNEQFFGPGTRLTVL.

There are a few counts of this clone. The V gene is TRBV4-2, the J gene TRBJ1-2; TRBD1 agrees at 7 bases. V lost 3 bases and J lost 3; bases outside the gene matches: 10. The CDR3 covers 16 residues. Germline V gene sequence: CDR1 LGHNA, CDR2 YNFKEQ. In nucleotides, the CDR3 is TGTGCCAGCAGCCATCGGACAGGCGGCAGCGACTATGGCTACACCTTC. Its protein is CASSHRTGGSDYGYTF.

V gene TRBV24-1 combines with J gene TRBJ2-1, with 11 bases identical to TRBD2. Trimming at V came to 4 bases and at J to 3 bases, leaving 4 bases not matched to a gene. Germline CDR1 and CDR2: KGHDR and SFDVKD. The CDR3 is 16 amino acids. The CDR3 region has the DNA TGTGCCACCAGTGAATCTAGCGGGGGGCACTACAATGAGCAGTTCTTC. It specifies CATSESSGGHYNEQFF.

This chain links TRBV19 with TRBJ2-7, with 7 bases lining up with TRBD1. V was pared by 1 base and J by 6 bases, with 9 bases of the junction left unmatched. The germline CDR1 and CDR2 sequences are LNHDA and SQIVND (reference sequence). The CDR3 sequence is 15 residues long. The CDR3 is CASSIGGRGRGEQYF. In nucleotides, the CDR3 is TGTGCCAGTAGTATAGGGGGAAGGGGGCGCGGCGAGCAGTACTTC.

CDR3 protein: CASSLMTEYGYTF. In nucleotides, the CDR3 is TGTGCCAGCAGCTTAATGACAGAGTATGGCTACACCTTC. The gene calls are TRBV7-9 and TRBJ1-2, with D tentatively TRBD1 (5 bases). Germline values: CDR1 SEHNR, CDR2 FQNEAQ (reference sequence). The CDR3 covers 13 residues. Trimming took off 2 bases at V and 5 bases at J, with 9 bases between the two ends.

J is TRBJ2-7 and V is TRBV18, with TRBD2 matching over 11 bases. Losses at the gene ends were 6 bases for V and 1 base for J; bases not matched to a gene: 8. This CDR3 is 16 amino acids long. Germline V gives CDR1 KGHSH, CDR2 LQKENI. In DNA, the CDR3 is TGTGCCAGCTCCCCGATGGGACTAGCGGTATCCTACGAGCAGTACTTC. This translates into CASSPMGLAVSYEQYF.

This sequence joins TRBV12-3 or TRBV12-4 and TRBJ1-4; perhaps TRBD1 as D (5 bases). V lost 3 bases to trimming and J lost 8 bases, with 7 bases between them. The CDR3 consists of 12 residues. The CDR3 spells CASSFRVEKLFF. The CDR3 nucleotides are TGTGCCAGCAGTTTCAGGGTCGAAAAACTGTTTTTT.

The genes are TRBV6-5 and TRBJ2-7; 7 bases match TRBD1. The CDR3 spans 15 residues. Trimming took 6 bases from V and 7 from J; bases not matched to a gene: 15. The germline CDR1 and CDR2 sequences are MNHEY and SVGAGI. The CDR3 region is CASSRDSMVGWEQYF. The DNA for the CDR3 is TGTGCCAGCAGCCGGGACAGCATGGTGGGGTGGGAGCAGTACTTC.

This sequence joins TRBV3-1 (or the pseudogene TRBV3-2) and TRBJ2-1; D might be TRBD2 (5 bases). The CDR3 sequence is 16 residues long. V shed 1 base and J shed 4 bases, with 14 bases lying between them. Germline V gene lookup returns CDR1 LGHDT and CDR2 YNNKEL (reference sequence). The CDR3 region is CASSQALASFYNEQFF. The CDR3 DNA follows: TGTGCCAGCAGCCAAGCGTTAGCGAGTTTTTACAATGAGCAGTTCTTC.

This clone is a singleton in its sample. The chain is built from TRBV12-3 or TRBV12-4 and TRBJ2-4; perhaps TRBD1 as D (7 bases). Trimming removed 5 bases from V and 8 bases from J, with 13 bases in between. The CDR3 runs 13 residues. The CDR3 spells CASSQGGRYIQYF. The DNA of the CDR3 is TGTGCCAGCAGTCAGGGGGGCAGGTACATTCAGTACTTC.

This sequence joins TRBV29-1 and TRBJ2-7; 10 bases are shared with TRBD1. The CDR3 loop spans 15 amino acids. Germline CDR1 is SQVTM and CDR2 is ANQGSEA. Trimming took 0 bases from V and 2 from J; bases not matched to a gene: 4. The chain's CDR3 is CSVEDRTGGPYEQYF. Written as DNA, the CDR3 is TGCAGCGTTGAAGACCGGACAGGGGGGCCCTACGAGCAGTACTTC.

The CDR3 protein is CASSQPGSRTDTQYF. The CDR3 DNA reads as TGCGCCAGCAGCCAACCAGGGTCCCGCACAGATACGCAGTATTTT. The rearrangement joins TRBV4-1 to TRBJ2-3, with a tentative D call TRBD1 (5 bases). This CDR3 is built from 15 residues. V lost 2 bases and J lost 1, with 10 bases in between. Per germline, CDR1 MGHRA and CDR2 YSYEKL.

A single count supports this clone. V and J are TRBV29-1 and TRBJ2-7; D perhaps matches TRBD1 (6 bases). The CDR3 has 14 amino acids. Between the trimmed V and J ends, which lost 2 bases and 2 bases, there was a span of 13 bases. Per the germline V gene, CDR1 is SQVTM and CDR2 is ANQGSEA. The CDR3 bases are TGCAGCGTTGAATTTGGGCAGGGGACCTACGAGCAGTACTTC. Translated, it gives CSVEFGQGTYEQYF.

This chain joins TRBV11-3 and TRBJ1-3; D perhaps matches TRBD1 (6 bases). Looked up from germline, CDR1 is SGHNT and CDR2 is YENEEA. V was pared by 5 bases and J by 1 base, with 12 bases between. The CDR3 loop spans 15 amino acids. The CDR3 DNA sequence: TGTGCCAGCAGCCCCGGGACACGGTCTGGAAACACCATATATTTT. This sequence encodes CASSPGTRSGNTIYF.

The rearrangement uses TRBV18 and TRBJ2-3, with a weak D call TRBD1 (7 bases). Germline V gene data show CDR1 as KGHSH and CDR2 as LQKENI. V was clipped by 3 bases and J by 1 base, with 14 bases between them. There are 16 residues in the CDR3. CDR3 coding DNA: TGTGCCAGCTCACCGCAGGGGGGCAGAGGCACAGATACGCAGTATTTT. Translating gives CASSPQGGRGTDTQYF. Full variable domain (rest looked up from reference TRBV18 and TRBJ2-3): NAGVMQNPRHLVRRRGQEARLRCSPMKGHSHVYWYRQLPEEGLKFMVYLQKENIIDESGMPKERFSAEFPKEGPSILRIQQVVRGDSAAYFCASSPQGGRGTDTQYFGPGTRLTVL.

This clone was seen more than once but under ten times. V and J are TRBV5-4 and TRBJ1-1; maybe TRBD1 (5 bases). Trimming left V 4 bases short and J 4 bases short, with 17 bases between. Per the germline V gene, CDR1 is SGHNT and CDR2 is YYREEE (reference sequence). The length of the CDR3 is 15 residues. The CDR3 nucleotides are TGTGCCAGCAGCCAAAATGACAGACTCCTCACTGAAGCTTTCTTT. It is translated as CASSQNDRLLTEAFF.

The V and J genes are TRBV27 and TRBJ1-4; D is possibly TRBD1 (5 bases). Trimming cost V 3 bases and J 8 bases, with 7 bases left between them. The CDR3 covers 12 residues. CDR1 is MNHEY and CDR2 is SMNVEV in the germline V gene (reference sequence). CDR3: CASSFRGEKLFF. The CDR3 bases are TGTGCCAGCAGTTTTCGGGGGGAAAAACTGTTTTTT. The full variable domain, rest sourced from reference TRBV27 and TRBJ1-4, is EAQVTQNPRYLITVTGKKLTVTCSQNMNHEYMSWYRQDPGLGLRQIYYSMNVEVTDKGDVPEGYKVSRKEKRNFPLILESPSPNQTSLYFCASSFRGEKLFFGSGTQLSVL.

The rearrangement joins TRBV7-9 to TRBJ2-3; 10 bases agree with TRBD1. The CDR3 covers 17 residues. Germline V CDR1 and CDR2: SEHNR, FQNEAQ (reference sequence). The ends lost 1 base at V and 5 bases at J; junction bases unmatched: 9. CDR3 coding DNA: TGTGCCAGCAGCTTAGTGTGGGACAGGGGACGGGTAGATACGCAGTATTTT. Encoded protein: CASSLVWDRGRVDTQYF.

CDR3 sequence (DNA): TGTGCCATCGCCGACAGGGAGGACACTGAAGCTTTCTTT. It is translated as CAIADREDTEAFF. The chain combines TRBV10-3 with TRBJ1-1, with 7 bases fitting TRBD1. Looked up from germline, CDR1 is ENHRY and CDR2 is SYGVKD. The length of the CDR3 is 13 residues. Germline trimming cut 8 bases from V and 3 bases from J; bases unmatched to any gene: 6.

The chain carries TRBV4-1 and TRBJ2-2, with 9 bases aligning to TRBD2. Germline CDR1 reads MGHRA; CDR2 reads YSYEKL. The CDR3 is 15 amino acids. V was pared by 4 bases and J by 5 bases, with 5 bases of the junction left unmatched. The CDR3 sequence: CASSLIAGVTGELFF. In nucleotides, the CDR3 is TGCGCCAGCAGCCTAATAGCGGGGGTGACCGGGGAGCTGTTTTTT.

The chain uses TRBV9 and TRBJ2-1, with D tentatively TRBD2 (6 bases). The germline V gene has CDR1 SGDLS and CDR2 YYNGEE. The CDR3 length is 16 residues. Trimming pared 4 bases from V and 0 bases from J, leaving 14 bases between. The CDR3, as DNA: TGTGCCAGCAGCCTCTCTAGCGAGTTCTCCTACAATGAGCAGTTCTTC. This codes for CASSLSSEFSYNEQFF.

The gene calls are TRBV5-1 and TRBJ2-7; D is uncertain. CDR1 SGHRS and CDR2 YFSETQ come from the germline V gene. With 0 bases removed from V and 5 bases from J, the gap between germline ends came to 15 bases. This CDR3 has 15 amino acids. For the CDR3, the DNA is TGCGCCAGCAGCTTGGTTTTTCCGTGGGCAGACGAGCAGTACTTC. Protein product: CASSLVFPWADEQYF. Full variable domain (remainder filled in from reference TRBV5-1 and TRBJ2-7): KAGVTQTPRYLIKTRGQQVTLSCSPISGHRSVSWYQQTPGQGLQFLFEYFSETQRNKGNFPGRFSGRQFSNSRSEMNVSTLELGDSALYLCASSLVFPWADEQYFGPGTRLTVT.

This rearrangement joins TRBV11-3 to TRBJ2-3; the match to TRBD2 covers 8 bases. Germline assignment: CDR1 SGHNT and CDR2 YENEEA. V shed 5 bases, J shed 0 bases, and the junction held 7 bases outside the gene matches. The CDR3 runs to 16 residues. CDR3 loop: CASSPGSSGSTDTQYF. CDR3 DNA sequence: TGTGCCAGCAGCCCCGGATCTAGCGGGAGCACAGATACGCAGTATTTT.

CDR3: CASSHNIGAETQYF. The CDR3 region has the DNA TGTGCCAGCAGCCACAACATTGGGGCTGAGACCCAGTACTTC. This chain links TRBV7-9 with TRBJ2-5; the D gene is possibly TRBD1 (5 bases). Trimming removed 5 bases at V and 5 bases at J, with 15 bases between. The CDR3 contains 14 residues. The germline CDR1 and CDR2 sequences are SEHNR and FQNEAQ (reference sequence).

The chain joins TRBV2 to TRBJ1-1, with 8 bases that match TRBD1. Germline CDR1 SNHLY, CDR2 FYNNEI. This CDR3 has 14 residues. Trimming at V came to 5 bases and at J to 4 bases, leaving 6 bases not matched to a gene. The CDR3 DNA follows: TGTGCCAGCAGTTCGAGACAGGGGAGCACTGAAGCTTTCTTT. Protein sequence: CASSSRQGSTEAFF.